The clone carrying this T cell receptor (beta chain) was picked up many times. MiXCR, run by TCRdb on the RT-PCR reads, gives a single entry per CDR3 protein. The repertoire holds approximately 88,000 distinct CDR3 sequences, with about 5% as singletons. The data were obtained in a study of patients and donors after allogeneic stem cell transplantation. This sequence was found in a human donor who was either an allogeneic HSCT recipient or a stem cell or donor lymphocyte infusion donor (not recorded which). It is not recorded whose cells these are; they may come from a transplant donor. Material for sequencing was blood, either unsorted or a sorted T cell fraction (not recorded which).

The CDR3 DNA is TGCAGTGCTCCACGCAGACAGGGGGTGGGAGATACGCAGTATTTT. Encoded protein: CSAPRRQGVGDTQYF. This sequence joins TRBV20-1 and TRBJ2-3; TRBD1 agrees at 9 bases. V was clipped by 5 bases and J by 5 bases; unmatched bases: 11. CDR1 is DFQATT, CDR2 SNEGSKA, per germline (reference sequence). This CDR3 region has 15 residues.